The source of this T cell receptor (beta chain) is a study of identical twins. The germline CDR1 and CDR2 sequences are DFQATT and SNEGSKA (reference sequence). The CDR3 extends over 11 amino acids. Trimming removed 4 bases from V and 7 bases from J, with 10 bases in between. TCRdb itself ran the 5' RACE reads through MiXCR, one entry per CDR3 protein. The table lists more than 600,000 distinct CDR3 sequences, 18% of them singletons. This same sample was also part of a study on T cells expressing NK-cell markers. This second report adds: The sequencing cohort of eight donors included seven HCMV-seropositive individuals and one seronegative individual. The dominant NKG2C+ clonotypes represented about 1.0-8% of CD8+ T cells in over 5 donors. Leadership of the CD3+CD56-NKG2C+ fraction also belonged to these clonotypes in several donors. Whether expanded NKG2C+ T cell clones were HCMV-specific remained unclear.

The source material was PBMCs. V usage is TRBV20-1 and J usage is TRBJ1-2; tentatively, D is TRBD1 (5 bases). This clonotype originated in a woman younger than 35 in good health. CDR3 bases: TGCAGTGCTACGGGGGGTCGTGGCTACACCTTC. This gives the protein CSATGGRGYTF.